This TCR beta chain was documented in a study of blood T cell repertoires in COVID-19. Trimming at V came to 1 base and at J to 5 bases, leaving 8 bases not matched to a gene. Per the germline V gene, CDR1 is SGHTS and CDR2 is YDEGEE. The length of the CDR3 is 17 residues. This table comes from immunoSEQ multiplex PCR, and its TCRdb copy is limited to in-frame clones, with some not included. The data hold 130,000 to 150,000 clones, with approximately 80% observed a single time. The sequence was collected from an elderly woman in a cohort sampled during active or convalescent COVID-19. Material for sequencing was peripheral blood. The V gene is TRBV5-8, the J gene TRBJ2-1; TRBD2 agrees at 11 bases. The DNA for the CDR3 is TGTGCCAGCAGCTTGTATGAGACTAGCGGGGATCACAATGAGCAGTTCTTC. Protein: CASSLYETSGDHNEQFF.